The sequence of this T cell receptor (beta chain) was determined in a study of a mutant IDH1 vaccine in newly diagnosed glioma. Turning to this clone: Its antigen remains unidentified.

The CDR3 runs 14 residues. V lost 7 bases to trimming and J lost 1 base; unmatched junction nucleotides: 7. The V gene's germline CDR1 is MDHEN and CDR2 SYDVKM. The time point: week 11, during vaccination. One vaccine dose held 300 ug of mutant IDH1 20-mer peptide and came with topical imiquimod. Assay: immunoSEQ multiplex PCR; the TCRdb copy retains only in-frame clones and omits some. Of under 150,000 clones in the sample, 80% were seen once. The material was PBMCs, obtained from a glioma patient whose treatment included an IDH1 peptide vaccine. The chain combines TRBV28 with TRBJ2-7; TRBD1 matches at 7 bases. The receptor was isolated from a man aged 40-49 years with glioma. The CDR3 nucleotides read TGTGCCAGCACCGAGACAGGGCGTTCCTACGAGCAGTACTTC. Translation gives CASTETGRSYEQYF.